This TCR beta chain was observed in a study of T cell changes during pregnancy in multiple sclerosis. CDR3 length: 20 residues. V lost 2 bases and J lost 10; bases outside the gene matches: 23. The germline gives CDR1 SGHRS, CDR2 YFSETQ. Some clones are missing from TCRdb's copy, which holds only in-frame ones; the method was immunoSEQ multiplex PCR. The data hold approximately 40,000 clones, with 95% to 96% observed a single time. The rearrangement links TRBV5-1 to TRBJ2-2, with 10 bases fitting TRBD1. This specimen consisted of peripheral blood, obtained in the second trimester of pregnancy. The TCR sequence derives from a female donor with multiple sclerosis, enrolled in a pregnancy study. This CDR3 is CASSLGGTGVWTTAVPELFF. The CDR3 DNA reads as TGCGCCAGCAGCTTAGGAGGGACAGGGGTGTGGACTACCGCCGTTCCGGAGCTGTTTTTT.